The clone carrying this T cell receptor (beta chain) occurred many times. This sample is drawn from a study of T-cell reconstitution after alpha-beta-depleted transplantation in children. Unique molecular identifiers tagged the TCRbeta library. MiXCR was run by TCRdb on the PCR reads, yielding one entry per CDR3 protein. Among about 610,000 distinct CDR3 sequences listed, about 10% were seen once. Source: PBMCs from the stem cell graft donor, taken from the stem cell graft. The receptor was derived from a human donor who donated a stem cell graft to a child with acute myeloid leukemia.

The CDR3 spells CASSPDGGAGQPQHF. CDR3 nucleotides: TGTGCCAGCAGTCCCGACGGGGGCGCAGGTCAGCCCCAGCATTTT. This chain connects TRBV7-2 to TRBJ1-5; D may be TRBD1 (6 bases). V lost 6 bases to trimming and J lost 6 bases, with 18 bases between them. The CDR3 runs to 15 residues. Germline CDR1 SGHTA, CDR2 FQGNSA.